Listed below are T cell receptor beta chains from one sample, sequenced in a study of a mutant IDH1 vaccine in newly diagnosed glioma. TCRdb's copy holds only in-frame clones and misses some; the assay was immunoSEQ multiplex PCR. The sample shows roughly 130,000 clones, about four fifths of them seen only once. Their antigen targets remain unknown. The sample here was PBMCs, taken from a glioma patient whose treatment included an IDH1 peptide vaccine. The receptors come from a man between 40 and 49 years old with glioma. The CDR3 runs from the conserved cysteine through the conserved F or W. D genes are given only for firm matches. Clone size is stated in some rows and not others, as once, few, many or a class when expanded.

abundance: once; j_gene: TRBJ1-2; v_gene: TRBV5-6; d_gene: TRBD1; CDR3aa: CASHERDRSVIYGYTF; CDR3nt: TGTGCCAGCCATGAAAGGGACAGGTCGGTCATCTATGGCTACACCTTC
abundance: -; j_gene: TRBJ2-7; v_gene: TRBV19; d_gene: -; CDR3aa: CASSIKGGGVLLYEQYF; CDR3nt: TGTGCCAGTAGTATTAAAGGGGGAGGAGTACTACTTTACGAGCAGTACTTC
abundance: few; j_gene: TRBJ2-1; v_gene: TRBV30; d_gene: -; CDR3aa: CAWTPTWGNNEQFF; CDR3nt: TGTGCCTGGACCCCAACGTGGGGGAACAATGAGCAGTTCTTC
abundance: few; j_gene: TRBJ1-4; v_gene: TRBV28; d_gene: TRBD1; CDR3aa: CASSSGTGAEKLFF; CDR3nt: TGTGCCAGCAGCTCCGGGACAGGGGCTGAAAAACTGTTTTTT
abundance: -; j_gene: TRBJ1-5; v_gene: TRBV4-1; d_gene: -; CDR3aa: CASRPDLGQPQHF; CDR3nt: TGCGCCAGCAGACCGGATCTCGGTCAGCCCCAGCATTTT
abundance: -; j_gene: TRBJ2-5; v_gene: TRBV21-1; d_gene: -; CDR3aa: CASSKNPPLASQETQYF; CDR3nt: TGTGCCAGCAGCAAAAACCCCCCCCTAGCGAGTCAAGAGACCCAGTACTTC
abundance: -; j_gene: TRBJ2-3; v_gene: TRBV11-2; d_gene: -; CDR3aa: CASSLAGSTDTQYF; CDR3nt: TGTGCCAGCAGCTTAGCTGGCAGCACAGATACGCAGTATTTT
abundance: once; j_gene: TRBJ2-2; v_gene: TRBV10-3; d_gene: TRBD2; CDR3aa: CAIRARLAGGKNTGELFF; CDR3nt: TGTGCCATCAGGGCCCGACTAGCGGGGGGGAAGAACACCGGGGAGCTGTTTTTT
abundance: -; j_gene: TRBJ1-2; v_gene: TRBV4-2; d_gene: -; CDR3aa: CASSQDLRGYTF; CDR3nt: TGTGCCAGCAGCCAAGACTTAAGGGGCTACACCTTC
abundance: -; j_gene: TRBJ1-1; v_gene: TRBV4-3; d_gene: -; CDR3aa: CASSQAREIEAFF; CDR3nt: TGCGCCAGCAGCCAAGCCCGAGAGATTGAAGCTTTCTTT
abundance: once; j_gene: TRBJ2-5; v_gene: TRBV14; d_gene: -; CDR3aa: CASSQGGMATQYF; CDR3nt: TGTGCCAGCAGCCAAGGCGGGATGGCGACCCAGTACTTC
abundance: -; j_gene: TRBJ2-3; v_gene: TRBV6-4; d_gene: TRBD2; CDR3aa: CASSDTGLAGGRADTQYF; CDR3nt: TGTGCCAGCAGTGACACGGGACTAGCGGGGGGTCGTGCAGATACGCAGTATTTT
abundance: -; j_gene: TRBJ2-1; v_gene: TRBV5-6; d_gene: -; CDR3aa: CASSLGYYNEQFF; CDR3nt: TGTGCCAGCAGCTTGGGGTACTACAATGAGCAGTTCTTC
abundance: -; j_gene: TRBJ2-1; v_gene: TRBV5-1; d_gene: TRBD2; CDR3aa: CASSSDGTSGGYNEQFF; CDR3nt: TGCGCCAGCAGCTCGGACGGGACTAGCGGGGGATACAATGAGCAGTTCTTC
abundance: once; j_gene: TRBJ2-2; v_gene: TRBV6-6; d_gene: -; CDR3aa: CASSYRHPNTGELFF; CDR3nt: TGTGCCAGCAGTTATCGACACCCGAACACCGGGGAGCTGTTTTTT
abundance: -; j_gene: TRBJ1-5; v_gene: TRBV6-1; d_gene: -; CDR3aa: CASRADSPNQPQHF; CDR3nt: TGTGCCAGCAGGGCGGACAGTCCCAATCAGCCCCAGCATTTT
abundance: few; j_gene: TRBJ1-1; v_gene: TRBV28; d_gene: -; CDR3aa: CASSEPTGMNTEAFF; CDR3nt: TGTGCCAGCAGTGAGCCTACAGGGATGAACACTGAAGCTTTCTTT
abundance: -; j_gene: TRBJ2-5; v_gene: TRBV7-8; d_gene: -; CDR3aa: CASSLRRGQETQYF; CDR3nt: TGTGCCAGCAGCTTACGGCGGGGCCAAGAGACCCAGTACTTC
abundance: -; j_gene: TRBJ1-1; v_gene: TRBV15; d_gene: -; CDR3aa: CATSRDARFNQAFF; CDR3nt: TGTGCCACCAGCAGAGATGCGAGGTTTAATCAAGCTTTCTTT
abundance: -; j_gene: TRBJ2-3; v_gene: TRBV18; d_gene: -; CDR3aa: CASSPTGSAQDTQYF; CDR3nt: TGTGCCAGCTCACCAACAGGGTCCGCCCAAGATACGCAGTATTTT
abundance: -; j_gene: TRBJ2-3; v_gene: TRBV7-9; d_gene: -; CDR3aa: CASSFTRDSTDTQYF; CDR3nt: TGTGCCAGCAGCTTTACCAGGGATAGCACAGATACGCAGTATTTT
abundance: -; j_gene: TRBJ2-3; v_gene: TRBV4-3; d_gene: -; CDR3aa: CASSQGQGGDTQYF; CDR3nt: TGCGCCAGCAGCCAAGGGCAAGGAGGAGATACGCAGTATTTT
abundance: few; j_gene: TRBJ1-5; v_gene: TRBV29-1; d_gene: TRBD1; CDR3aa: CSVRTGTVGQPQHF; CDR3nt: TGCAGCGTTCGGACAGGGACGGTTGGTCAGCCCCAGCATTTT
abundance: -; j_gene: TRBJ2-5; v_gene: TRBV5-1; d_gene: -; CDR3aa: CASSVSGRWEETQYF; CDR3nt: TGCGCCAGCAGCGTATCCGGTAGGTGGGAAGAGACCCAGTACTTC
abundance: -; j_gene: TRBJ1-2; v_gene: TRBV4-2; d_gene: TRBD1; CDR3aa: CASSQDRGQTDGYTF; CDR3nt: TGTGCCAGCAGCCAAGACAGGGGGCAGACGGATGGCTACACCTTC
abundance: -; j_gene: TRBJ2-1; v_gene: TRBV5-1; d_gene: -; CDR3aa: CASSLAGVDEQFF; CDR3nt: TGCGCCAGCAGCTTGGCGGGGGTCGATGAGCAGTTCTTC
abundance: once; j_gene: TRBJ2-1; v_gene: TRBV27; d_gene: -; CDR3aa: CASSTSPTPYNEQFF; CDR3nt: TGTGCCAGCAGTACCTCTCCCACCCCATACAATGAGCAGTTCTTC
abundance: once; j_gene: TRBJ1-2; v_gene: TRBV18; d_gene: -; CDR3aa: CASSPLLIQGKMDGYTF; CDR3nt: TGTGCCAGCTCACCCCTACTTATACAGGGTAAGATGGATGGCTACACCTTC
abundance: -; j_gene: TRBJ1-4; v_gene: TRBV5-1; d_gene: -; CDR3aa: CASSLANSGPEKLFF; CDR3nt: TGCGCCAGCAGCTTGGCAAATTCCGGACCAGAAAAACTGTTTTTT
abundance: -; j_gene: TRBJ1-2; v_gene: TRBV4-3; d_gene: TRBD1; CDR3aa: CASSPGTGVYGYTF; CDR3nt: TGCGCCAGCAGCCCCGGGACAGGGGTCTATGGCTACACCTTC
abundance: -; j_gene: TRBJ2-7; v_gene: TRBV5-1; d_gene: TRBD2; CDR3aa: CASSFISGGADYEQYF; CDR3nt: TGCGCCAGCAGCTTCATTAGCGGGGGGGCCGACTACGAGCAGTACTTC
abundance: -; j_gene: TRBJ1-1; v_gene: TRBV18; d_gene: -; CDR3aa: CASSAGTNTEAFF; CDR3nt: TGTGCCAGCTCGGCAGGGACGAACACTGAAGCTTTCTTT
abundance: -; j_gene: TRBJ2-5; v_gene: TRBV6-1; d_gene: -; CDR3aa: CASTAGQETQYF; CDR3nt: TGTGCCAGCACGGCTGGCCAAGAGACCCAGTACTTC
abundance: -; j_gene: TRBJ2-7; v_gene: TRBV28; d_gene: -; CDR3aa: CASSLPTPYEQYF; CDR3nt: TGTGCCAGCAGTTTACCTACCCCCTACGAGCAGTACTTC
abundance: -; j_gene: TRBJ1-4; v_gene: TRBV11-2; d_gene: TRBD1; CDR3aa: CASSLERGRNEKLFF; CDR3nt: TGTGCCAGCAGCTTAGAGAGGGGGCGGAATGAAAAACTGTTTTTT
abundance: -; j_gene: TRBJ1-2; v_gene: TRBV2; d_gene: TRBD1; CDR3aa: CASRNDRGIGNYGYTF; CDR3nt: TGTGCCAGCAGGAACGACAGGGGGATTGGTAACTATGGCTACACCTTC
abundance: -; j_gene: TRBJ2-3; v_gene: TRBV7-8; d_gene: TRBD2; CDR3aa: CASSVLAGVRTDTQYF; CDR3nt: TGTGCCAGCAGCGTACTAGCGGGGGTTCGCACAGATACGCAGTATTTT
abundance: -; j_gene: TRBJ1-1; v_gene: TRBV4-2; d_gene: TRBD1; CDR3aa: CASSRDRVNTEAFF; CDR3nt: TGTGCCAGCAGCCGGGACAGGGTGAACACTGAAGCTTTCTTT
abundance: -; j_gene: TRBJ2-7; v_gene: TRBV11-2; d_gene: -; CDR3aa: CASSLGLNAYEQYF; CDR3nt: TGTGCCAGCAGCTTAGGTCTAAATGCGTACGAGCAGTACTTC
abundance: once; j_gene: TRBJ1-6; v_gene: TRBV6-5; d_gene: -; CDR3aa: CASSYSNSAPLHF; CDR3nt: TGTGCCAGCAGTTACTCAAATTCGGCACCCCTCCACTTT
abundance: many; j_gene: TRBJ2-7; v_gene: TRBV7-2; d_gene: -; CDR3aa: CASSRPSGEQYF; CDR3nt: TGTGCCAGCAGCCGCCCGTCGGGCGAGCAGTACTTC
abundance: -; j_gene: TRBJ2-3; v_gene: TRBV5-6; d_gene: TRBD2; CDR3aa: CASSRRLASPDTQYF; CDR3nt: TGTGCCAGCAGCCGTCGACTAGCTTCACCGGATACGCAGTATTTT
abundance: few; j_gene: TRBJ1-5; v_gene: TRBV5-4; d_gene: TRBD1; CDR3aa: CASSLQGVNQPQHF; CDR3nt: TGTGCCAGCAGCTTGCAGGGGGTAAATCAGCCCCAGCATTTT
abundance: -; j_gene: TRBJ2-7; v_gene: TRBV27; d_gene: -; CDR3aa: CASSFSPRSSYEQYF; CDR3nt: TGTGCCAGCAGTTTTAGCCCCCGAAGCTCCTACGAGCAGTACTTC
abundance: -; j_gene: TRBJ2-5; v_gene: TRBV5-4; d_gene: -; CDR3aa: CASSLREQETQYF; CDR3nt: TGTGCCAGCAGCCTCCGGGAGCAAGAGACCCAGTACTTC
abundance: -; j_gene: TRBJ1-4; v_gene: TRBV14; d_gene: -; CDR3aa: CASSQDPWKSRQELFF; CDR3nt: TGTGCCAGCAGCCAAGATCCTTGGAAAAGTCGGCAGGAACTGTTTTTT
abundance: -; j_gene: TRBJ1-1; v_gene: TRBV28; d_gene: -; CDR3aa: CASRITGVTEAFF; CDR3nt: TGTGCCAGCAGAATCACCGGCGTCACTGAAGCTTTCTTT
abundance: once; j_gene: TRBJ1-3; v_gene: TRBV10-3; d_gene: TRBD1; CDR3aa: CAISERQGGSGNTIYF; CDR3nt: TGTGCCATCAGTGAAAGACAGGGTGGTTCTGGAAACACCATATATTTT
abundance: -; j_gene: TRBJ2-7; v_gene: TRBV19; d_gene: -; CDR3aa: CASSTLGGSEQYF; CDR3nt: TGTGCCAGTAGTACCCTAGGAGGGAGCGAGCAGTACTTC